A selection of T cell receptor beta chains follows, all from one sample in a study of blood T cell repertoires in COVID-19. Libraries were prepared by immunoSEQ multiplex PCR; TCRdb keeps only in-frame clonotypes and omits some of them. The sample lists a few hundred thousand clones, 85% to 90% seen once, with about 3% in the top ten. The material sequenced was PBMCs or T cells enriched from blood (not recorded which). The source is a young woman in a cohort exposed to, infected with or recovered from COVID-19 (not recorded which). CDR3s include the opening cysteine and the closing phenylalanine or tryptophan. A D gene is named only where the DNA matches it firmly. The listing skips clone size in some rows; elsewhere it reads once, few, many or a size class.

TRBV14,NA,NA,TRBJ2-2,TGTGCCAGCAGCTCTTTGACAGAAACGAACACCGGGGAGCTGTTTTTT,CASSSLTETNTGELFF
TRBV11-3,NA,few,TRBJ2-2,TGTGCCAGCAGCCAAGAGGGCACGAACACCGGGGAGCTGTTTTTT,CASSQEGTNTGELFF
TRBV7-2,TRBD1,NA,TRBJ1-2,TGTGCCAGCAGCGAATGGACAGGGGGTGGCTACACCTTC,CASSEWTGGGYTF
TRBV4-1,NA,NA,TRBJ2-3,TGCGCCAGCAGCCCCTCGCAGACACTGGTTCGGACAGATACGCAGTATTTT,CASSPSQTLVRTDTQYF
TRBV6-2/TRBV6-3,NA,NA,TRBJ2-1,TGTGCCAGCAGTTCCCTTAGATGGAATGAGCAGTTCTTC,CASSSLRWNEQFF
TRBV11-3,NA,NA,TRBJ1-6,TGTGCCAGCAGCTTAATAACAGGGAGTAATTCACCCCTCCACTTT,CASSLITGSNSPLHF
TRBV28,TRBD2,NA,TRBJ2-3,TGTGCCAGCAGTTACCCGACTAGCGGGAGGGCCGTCGGTACGCAGTATTTT,CASSYPTSGRAVGTQYF
TRBV28,TRBD1,NA,TRBJ1-1,TGTGCCAGCAGTTTAGGGTTGACAGGGGACACTGAAGCTTTCTTT,CASSLGLTGDTEAFF
TRBV5-4,TRBD1,NA,TRBJ1-6,TGTGCCAGCAGCCAACCGGGACAGGGCTCTTCACCCCTCCACTTT,CASSQPGQGSSPLHF
TRBV5-1,NA,NA,TRBJ1-2,TGCGCCAGCAGCTTGGACAGGGCCTATGGCTACACCTTC,CASSLDRAYGYTF
TRBV5-1,TRBD1,once,TRBJ2-5,TGCGCCAGCAGTTACGGGGGACAGGGACAAGAGACCCAGTACTTC,CASSYGGQGQETQYF
TRBV7-3,TRBD1,NA,TRBJ1-1,TGTGCCAGCAGCCAAAGAGGGACAGGAGGGGATTGGGACACTGAAGCTTTCTTT,CASSQRGTGGDWDTEAFF
TRBV9,TRBD1,NA,TRBJ2-7,TGTGCCAGCAGCGTAGCGGGGACAGGGGACGAGCAGTACTTC,CASSVAGTGDEQYF
TRBV15,NA,NA,TRBJ2-1,TGTGCCACCAGCAGAGATTTGACCGGCGGTAATGAGCAGTTCTTC,CATSRDLTGGNEQFF
TRBV27,TRBD1,NA,TRBJ1-4,TGTGCCAGCAGTAGGGACAGGGGGCGTAATGAAAAACTGTTTTTT,CASSRDRGRNEKLFF
TRBV10-3,NA,NA,TRBJ1-2,TGTGCCATCAGTGGGGAACAGGCCTATGGCTACACCTTC,CAISGEQAYGYTF
TRBV28,NA,NA,TRBJ2-7,TGTGCCAGCAGTCAGGGTCCCCACGAGCAGTACTTC,CASSQGPHEQYF
TRBV27,TRBD1,NA,TRBJ2-7,TGTGCCAGCAGTTCAACAGGGGGCTACGAGCAGTACTTC,CASSSTGGYEQYF
TRBV28,TRBD1,NA,TRBJ1-2,TGTGCCAGCAGTCTACCAGTGGGACAGGGGCTCGGTGGCTACACCTTC,CASSLPVGQGLGGYTF